The source of this TCR beta chain is a study of T cell changes during pregnancy in multiple sclerosis (dated by TCRdb to the late 2010s). About the full investigation: Changes in the T cell repertoire over the course of pregnancy were examined in this study in women with multiple sclerosis.

Measured from the cysteine to the phenylalanine, the CDR3 is 16 residues long. The only DNA kept is the CDR3, 48 bases in frame from the first base. For CDR1 and CDR2, the germline V gene lists SNHLY and FYNNEI. At the junction V is shortened by 1 base and J by 7 bases, with 14 bases in between. This clone was observed a handful of times. The specificity of this receptor is unknown. No much larger clone is present one base from it, and per-base qualities are unavailable. Library construction relied on the immunoSEQ multiplex PCR assay. What TCRdb holds here is the immuneACCESS table cut down to in-frame rearrangements. Part of the clones is not present; checked against another copy, under half of the missing clones reflect an unresolved V gene, and the others are unexplained. Recorded for this sample are more than 25,000 clones; roughly 86% of them occurred a single time. The ten largest make up roughly 10% of the sample.

Material: CD8+ T cells from peripheral blood mononuclear cells, obtained in the first trimester of pregnancy. This receptor chain uses TRBV2 and TRBJ1-6, with the D gene not confidently named. This receptor was obtained from a female donor with multiple sclerosis, enrolled in a pregnancy study. Read as DNA, the sequence is TGTGCCAGCAGTGAAGGGGAGAGCCGAATAAATTCACCCCTCCACTTT. Its product reads: CASSEGESRINSPLHF.